This is a list of T cell receptor beta chains from one sample in a study of early T cells in non-severe SARS-CoV-2 infection. TCRdb ran MiXCR on the 5' RACE reads and lists one entry per CDR3 protein. The sample consists of over 85,000 distinct CDR3 sequences, around 13% of them appearing once. The sequenced sample was whole blood. These receptors all come from an adult who was a healthcare worker with PCR-confirmed SARS-CoV-2 infection or an uninfected control (not recorded which). The CDR3 runs from the conserved cysteine through the conserved F or W. Expanded clones are given a class, and other clones once, few, many or no size at all.

J,size,V,CDR3
TRBJ1-4,few,TRBV12-3/TRBV12-4,CASSAGLRNEKLFF
TRBJ2-2,many,TRBV7-2,CASSVTVTGELFF
TRBJ1-1,many,TRBV3-1,CASSYTTTGGATPEAFF
TRBJ2-1,many,TRBV11-2,CASSLVGQGMRNEQFF
TRBJ2-7,few,TRBV27,CASSFSLPRTEPRTGLYEQYF
TRBJ2-5,many,TRBV6-1,CASSYTGGETQYF
TRBJ2-2,few,TRBV2,CATGRTSVGTGELFF
TRBJ2-7,-,TRBV28,CASTRPGSVSSYEQYF
TRBJ1-1,few,TRBV5-1,CASSFGHANTEAFF
TRBJ2-7,-,TRBV24-1,CATNQTGVNEQYF
TRBJ2-1,-,TRBV28,CASSPRRAYNEQFF
TRBJ2-5,-,TRBV7-9,CASSDGWETQYF
TRBJ2-7,few,TRBV6-5,CASSPRLGPGYEQYF
TRBJ2-1,few,TRBV15,CATSGTSGLLGSEQFF
TRBJ2-7,-,TRBV10-3,CAISESGLVGSYEQYF
TRBJ2-3,few,TRBV20-1,CSASLTGMGTDTQYF
TRBJ2-1,-,TRBV6-2/TRBV6-3,CASTTALSYNEQFF
TRBJ1-1,few,TRBV7-3,CASSLGGVTEAFF
TRBJ2-7,-,TRBV5-5,CASVASGTGRHEQYF
TRBJ2-5,many,TRBV25-1,CASSESPGGRGQETQYF
TRBJ2-7,-,TRBV7-6,CASSPGTGIRSSYEQYF
TRBJ1-6,-,TRBV20-1,CSASYGSDSPLHF
TRBJ2-1,-,TRBV7-3,CASSLGGRIYNEQFF
TRBJ1-5,few,TRBV12-3/TRBV12-4,CASSSRVFSNQPQHF
TRBJ2-6,many,TRBV24-1,CATSEPGQGTGANVLTF
TRBJ2-1,-,TRBV7-9,CASSLWNEQFF
TRBJ2-5,few,TRBV15,CATSRSTGGEETQYF